The subject of this entry is one T cell receptor beta chain. The CDR3 runs 16 residues. V trimming: 0 bases; J trimming: 3 bases; junction bases outside the gene matches: 4. Germline CDR1 and CDR2: SGHTA and FQGNSA. This record belongs to a study of technical replicates of blood from several donors. Using immunoSEQ multiplex PCR, the repertoire was profiled, and TCRdb retains in-frame clones only, with some absent. The sample lists around 76,000 clones, roughly 92% occurring once. Specimen: T cells isolated from PBMCs. This TCR came from a human donor in good health. This chain connects TRBV7-2 to TRBJ2-7, with 11 bases matching TRBD2. The CDR3 sequence is CASSLAAGTSGYEQYF. The DNA for the CDR3 is TGTGCCAGCAGCTTAGCGGCCGGGACTAGCGGCTACGAGCAGTACTTC.